A selection of T cell receptor beta chains follows, all from one sample in a study of T cell responses to AZD1222 COVID-19 vaccine. The protocol was immunoSEQ multiplex PCR, while the TCRdb copy is restricted to in-frame clones and leaves out a portion. The data show 70,000 to 95,000 clones, over 80% seen once. The sample was peripheral blood, taken 28 days after the second AZD1222 dose. The receptors stem from an adult who received the AZD1222 COVID-19 vaccine. CDR3s include the opening cysteine and the closing phenylalanine or tryptophan. The D gene is left open where the match is weak. Size values are once, few and many counts, or a class for expanded clones, and some rows have none.

d_call: NA
j_call: TRBJ2-3
v_call: TRBV7-8
clone_size: NA
cdr3_aa: CASSSPREDTQYF
cdr3_nt: TGTGCCAGCAGCTCCCCTCGGGAAGATACGCAGTATTTT

d_call: NA
j_call: TRBJ2-1
v_call: TRBV18
clone_size: NA
cdr3_aa: CASSPSLYNEQFF
cdr3_nt: TGTGCCAGCTCACCGAGTCTATACAATGAGCAGTTCTTC

d_call: NA
j_call: TRBJ2-5
v_call: TRBV28
clone_size: NA
cdr3_aa: CASSLGGNQETQYF
cdr3_nt: TGTGCCAGCAGCCTAGGGGGAAACCAAGAGACCCAGTACTTC

d_call: TRBD1
j_call: TRBJ1-2
v_call: TRBV18
clone_size: NA
cdr3_aa: CASSRQGLGYTF
cdr3_nt: TGTGCCAGCTCACGACAGGGGCTCGGCTACACCTTC

d_call: NA
j_call: TRBJ2-1
v_call: TRBV2
clone_size: few
cdr3_aa: CASTGLPPNNEQFF
cdr3_nt: TGTGCCAGCACCGGACTACCCCCAAACAATGAGCAGTTCTTC

d_call: NA
j_call: TRBJ2-7
v_call: TRBV5-4
clone_size: once
cdr3_aa: CASSRDGTYEQYF
cdr3_nt: TGTGCCAGCAGCCGGGACGGGACCTACGAGCAGTACTTC

d_call: NA
j_call: TRBJ1-1
v_call: TRBV18
clone_size: NA
cdr3_aa: CASLYSLNTEAFF
cdr3_nt: TGTGCCAGTCTTTACAGCCTCAACACTGAAGCTTTCTTT

d_call: TRBD1
j_call: TRBJ1-5
v_call: TRBV5-1
clone_size: NA
cdr3_aa: CASSLAGTGLNQPQHF
cdr3_nt: TGCGCCAGCAGCTTGGCCGGGACAGGGCTCAATCAGCCCCAGCATTTT

d_call: NA
j_call: TRBJ1-1
v_call: TRBV6-5
clone_size: NA
cdr3_aa: CASRLSSDRITEAFF
cdr3_nt: TGTGCCAGCAGACTTTCGTCGGACAGAATCACTGAAGCTTTCTTT

d_call: NA
j_call: TRBJ2-2
v_call: TRBV19
clone_size: NA
cdr3_aa: CASGSRGSGELFF
cdr3_nt: TGTGCCAGTGGGTCTCGGGGGTCCGGGGAGCTGTTTTTT

d_call: TRBD1
j_call: TRBJ1-5
v_call: TRBV6-5
clone_size: NA
cdr3_aa: CASRVAGGRNQPQHF
cdr3_nt: TGTGCCAGCAGAGTAGCAGGGGGCCGCAATCAGCCCCAGCATTTT

d_call: NA
j_call: TRBJ1-2
v_call: TRBV30
clone_size: NA
cdr3_aa: CAFPGGGGYTF
cdr3_nt: TGTGCCTTCCCAGGCGGTGGTGGCTACACCTTC

d_call: NA
j_call: TRBJ2-1
v_call: TRBV10-3
clone_size: NA
cdr3_aa: CAISDRSAMEQFF
cdr3_nt: TGTGCCATCAGTGACCGGAGCGCTATGGAGCAGTTCTTC

d_call: NA
j_call: TRBJ1-2
v_call: TRBV28
clone_size: NA
cdr3_aa: CASSLYAYQAIYGYTF
cdr3_nt: TGTGCCAGCAGTTTATATGCATACCAGGCAATCTATGGCTACACCTTC

d_call: NA
j_call: TRBJ1-4
v_call: TRBV5-1
clone_size: once
cdr3_aa: CASSVDPANEKLFF
cdr3_nt: TGCGCCAGCAGCGTAGATCCGGCTAATGAAAAACTGTTTTTT

d_call: TRBD1
j_call: TRBJ2-7
v_call: TRBV5-1
clone_size: once
cdr3_aa: CASSPGTGLYEQYF
cdr3_nt: TGCGCCAGCAGCCCCGGGACAGGACTTTACGAGCAGTACTTC

d_call: TRBD2
j_call: TRBJ2-7
v_call: TRBV7-9
clone_size: NA
cdr3_aa: CASSFSGGGPPYEQYF
cdr3_nt: TGTGCCAGCAGCTTTTCCGGCGGGGGGCCTCCCTACGAGCAGTACTTC

d_call: NA
j_call: TRBJ1-1
v_call: TRBV7-8
clone_size: few
cdr3_aa: CASSLVGDTEAFF
cdr3_nt: TGTGCCAGCAGCTTAGTGGGGGACACTGAAGCTTTCTTT

d_call: TRBD2
j_call: TRBJ2-7
v_call: TRBV2
clone_size: NA
cdr3_aa: CAGQSSGNVGEQYF
cdr3_nt: TGTGCCGGCCAGTCTAGCGGGAACGTTGGCGAGCAGTACTTC

d_call: NA
j_call: TRBJ2-7
v_call: TRBV3-1/TRBV3-2
clone_size: NA
cdr3_aa: CASRKPVGDTDYYEQYF
cdr3_nt: TGTGCCAGCAGGAAACCGGTAGGGGACACGGACTATTACGAGCAGTACTTC

d_call: NA
j_call: TRBJ1-6
v_call: TRBV24-1
clone_size: NA
cdr3_aa: CATSDWGRGRDSPLHF
cdr3_nt: TGTGCCACCAGTGATTGGGGCAGGGGAAGGGATTCACCCCTCCACTTT

d_call: NA
j_call: TRBJ1-1
v_call: TRBV15
clone_size: NA
cdr3_aa: CATSRDQARAFF
cdr3_nt: TGTGCCACCAGCAGAGATCAAGCCCGAGCTTTCTTT

d_call: TRBD1
j_call: TRBJ1-2
v_call: TRBV28
clone_size: NA
cdr3_aa: CASSGGQGYGYTF
cdr3_nt: TGTGCCAGCAGTGGAGGACAGGGATATGGCTACACCTTC

d_call: TRBD1
j_call: TRBJ1-5
v_call: TRBV24-1
clone_size: once
cdr3_aa: CATSSRGYGGNQPQHF
cdr3_nt: TGTGCCACCAGCAGCAGGGGGTACGGTGGCAATCAGCCCCAGCATTTT

d_call: NA
j_call: TRBJ2-2
v_call: TRBV25-1
clone_size: NA
cdr3_aa: CASSALRGAGTGELFF
cdr3_nt: TGTGCCAGCAGTGCTCTTAGGGGCGCGGGCACCGGGGAGCTGTTTTTT

d_call: NA
j_call: TRBJ1-6
v_call: TRBV14
clone_size: NA
cdr3_aa: CASSPLLDNSPLHF
cdr3_nt: TGTGCCAGCAGCCCCCTCCTAGATAATTCACCCCTCCACTTT

d_call: TRBD1
j_call: TRBJ2-3
v_call: TRBV5-1
clone_size: NA
cdr3_aa: CASSLWAKGQGASTDTQYF
cdr3_nt: TGCGCCAGCAGCTTGTGGGCTAAAGGACAGGGGGCTAGCACAGATACGCAGTATTTT

d_call: NA
j_call: TRBJ2-7
v_call: TRBV2
clone_size: NA
cdr3_aa: CASSEKGLGYEQYF
cdr3_nt: TGTGCCAGCAGTGAAAAGGGCCTTGGTTACGAGCAGTACTTC

d_call: NA
j_call: TRBJ1-4
v_call: TRBV2
clone_size: once
cdr3_aa: CASSEGRGGLGKLFF
cdr3_nt: TGTGCCAGCAGTGAAGGCAGGGGAGGGTTGGGGAAACTGTTTTTT

d_call: NA
j_call: TRBJ1-5
v_call: TRBV28
clone_size: NA
cdr3_aa: CASSPDRTNQPQHF
cdr3_nt: TGTGCCAGCAGTCCCGACAGGACCAATCAGCCCCAGCATTTT

d_call: NA
j_call: TRBJ1-2
v_call: TRBV28
clone_size: NA
cdr3_aa: CASSSHDGNYGYTF
cdr3_nt: TGTGCCAGCAGTTCCCACGACGGGAACTATGGCTACACCTTC

d_call: NA
j_call: TRBJ2-5
v_call: TRBV6-2/TRBV6-3
clone_size: once
cdr3_aa: CASSFRVRDPQETQYF
cdr3_nt: TGTGCCAGCAGTTTTCGGGTGAGGGACCCTCAAGAGACCCAGTACTTC

d_call: NA
j_call: TRBJ1-1
v_call: TRBV28
clone_size: NA
cdr3_aa: CATTTGNTEAFF
cdr3_nt: TGTGCCACCACGACAGGGAACACTGAAGCTTTCTTT

d_call: NA
j_call: TRBJ1-3
v_call: TRBV30
clone_size: NA
cdr3_aa: CACPGLRGNTIYF
cdr3_nt: TGTGCCTGTCCGGGACTTCGGGGGAACACCATATATTTT

d_call: TRBD1
j_call: TRBJ2-7
v_call: TRBV7-3
clone_size: NA
cdr3_aa: CASSPRQGREQYF
cdr3_nt: TGTGCCAGCAGCCCCAGACAGGGTCGGGAGCAGTACTTC

d_call: TRBD2
j_call: TRBJ2-1
v_call: TRBV12-3/TRBV12-4
clone_size: NA
cdr3_aa: CASKTLAGVDKFF
cdr3_nt: TGTGCCAGTAAAACACTAGCGGGAGTTGATAAGTTCTTC

d_call: NA
j_call: TRBJ1-3
v_call: TRBV18
clone_size: NA
cdr3_aa: CASSRDLSDVGNTIYF
cdr3_nt: TGTGCCAGCTCACGGGACCTAAGTGATGTTGGAAACACCATATATTTT

d_call: TRBD1
j_call: TRBJ1-5
v_call: TRBV28
clone_size: NA
cdr3_aa: CASSGPGQVYSNQPQHF
cdr3_nt: TGTGCCAGCAGCGGACCGGGACAGGTATATAGCAATCAGCCCCAGCATTTT

d_call: NA
j_call: TRBJ1-6
v_call: TRBV6-5
clone_size: NA
cdr3_aa: CASTYVQGGNSPLHF
cdr3_nt: TGTGCCAGCACCTACGTCCAGGGCGGAAATTCACCCCTCCACTTT

d_call: TRBD2
j_call: TRBJ2-2
v_call: TRBV10-2
clone_size: once
cdr3_aa: CASQRLAGATALSGELFF
cdr3_nt: TGCGCCAGCCAGAGACTAGCGGGAGCGACCGCGTTGAGCGGGGAGCTGTTTTTT

d_call: NA
j_call: TRBJ1-2
v_call: TRBV19
clone_size: NA
cdr3_aa: CASSIWGSGYGYTF
cdr3_nt: TGTGCCAGTAGTATATGGGGCAGCGGCTATGGCTACACCTTC

d_call: NA
j_call: TRBJ1-1
v_call: TRBV28
clone_size: NA
cdr3_aa: CASSPGGENTEAFF
cdr3_nt: TGTGCCAGCAGTCCGGGAGGGGAGAACACTGAAGCTTTCTTT

d_call: NA
j_call: TRBJ2-1
v_call: TRBV6-4
clone_size: NA
cdr3_aa: CASSDSGLSIYEQFF
cdr3_nt: TGTGCCAGCAGTGACTCGGGCCTGTCCATATATGAGCAGTTCTTC

d_call: TRBD2
j_call: TRBJ2-1
v_call: TRBV7-3
clone_size: NA
cdr3_aa: CASSLLAGGFSSYNEQFF
cdr3_nt: TGTGCCAGCAGCTTATTGGCGGGGGGCTTCAGCTCCTACAATGAGCAGTTCTTC

d_call: NA
j_call: TRBJ1-5
v_call: TRBV20-1
clone_size: NA
cdr3_aa: CSASGVNQPQHF
cdr3_nt: TGCAGTGCTAGTGGAGTGAATCAGCCCCAGCATTTT

d_call: NA
j_call: TRBJ1-1
v_call: TRBV28
clone_size: NA
cdr3_aa: CASILGLGRSAFF
cdr3_nt: TGTGCCAGCATCCTCGGTTTAGGGCGGAGCGCTTTCTTT

d_call: NA
j_call: TRBJ2-7
v_call: TRBV18
clone_size: NA
cdr3_aa: CASSRNGGGRDEQYF
cdr3_nt: TGTGCCAGCTCACGTAACGGCGGGGGCAGGGACGAGCAGTACTTC

d_call: NA
j_call: TRBJ1-1
v_call: TRBV6-2/TRBV6-3
clone_size: NA
cdr3_aa: CASSYGAGIRADTEAFF
cdr3_nt: TGTGCCAGCAGTTACGGAGCAGGGATAAGAGCGGACACTGAAGCTTTCTTT